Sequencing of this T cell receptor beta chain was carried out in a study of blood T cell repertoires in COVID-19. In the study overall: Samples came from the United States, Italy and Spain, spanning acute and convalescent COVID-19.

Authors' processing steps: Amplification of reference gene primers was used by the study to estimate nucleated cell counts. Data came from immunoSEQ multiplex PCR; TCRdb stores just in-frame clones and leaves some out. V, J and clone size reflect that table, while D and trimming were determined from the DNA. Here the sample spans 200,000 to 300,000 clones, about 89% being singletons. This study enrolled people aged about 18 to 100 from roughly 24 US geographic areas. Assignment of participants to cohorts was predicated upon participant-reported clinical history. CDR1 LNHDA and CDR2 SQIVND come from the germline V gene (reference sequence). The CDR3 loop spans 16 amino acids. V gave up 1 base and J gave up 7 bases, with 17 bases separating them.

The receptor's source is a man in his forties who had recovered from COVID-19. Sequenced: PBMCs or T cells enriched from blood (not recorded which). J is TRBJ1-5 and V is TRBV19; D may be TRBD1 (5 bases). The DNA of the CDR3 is TGTGCCAGTAGTATAGCCGGATCAGGGAGGCAGCAGCCCCAGCATTTT. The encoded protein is CASSIAGSGRQQPQHF.